These T cell receptor beta chains were read from a single sample in a study of cytomegalovirus exposure and HLA in healthy donors. The method was immunoSEQ multiplex PCR; TCRdb's version includes in-frame clones alone and lacks a portion of them. The table includes about 190,000 clones, about 84% detected once. The sample comprised PBMCs. The receptors originated from a woman younger than 45 in good health and CMV-seropositive. Each CDR3 is given with its conserved first and last residue. The D gene is left open where the match is weak. The size field is filled for only some rows; it gives once, few, many or a size class.

DNA: TGCGCCAGCAGCTCCAAGACAGGGGACACATCGAACACTGAAGCTTTCTTT
CDR3: CASSSKTGDTSNTEAFF
size: .
J: TRBJ1-1
D: TRBD1
V: TRBV5-1

DNA: TGTGCCTGGAGTGCTAGACAGGGCCGGAGAGCAGATACGCAGTATTTT
CDR3: CAWSARQGRRADTQYF
size: .
J: TRBJ2-3
D: TRBD1
V: TRBV30

DNA: TGTGCCAGCAGCTTAGTCGCGGGTAATGAAAAACTGTTTTTT
CDR3: CASSLVAGNEKLFF
size: once
J: TRBJ1-4
D: .
V: TRBV7-2

DNA: TGTGCCAGCAGTTACCCCAGGACTAGCGGTGGTTACGAGCAGTACTTC
CDR3: CASSYPRTSGGYEQYF
size: .
J: TRBJ2-7
D: TRBD2
V: TRBV6-5

DNA: TGTGCCAGCAGCCCAGGACTAGCGGCCTCCTACGAGCAGTACTTC
CDR3: CASSPGLAASYEQYF
size: .
J: TRBJ2-7
D: TRBD2
V: TRBV9

DNA: TGTGCCAGCAGCATGCCTAGCGGGGTCACCGATACGCAGTATTTT
CDR3: CASSMPSGVTDTQYF
size: .
J: TRBJ2-3
D: TRBD2
V: TRBV7-2

DNA: TGCGCCAGCAGCTTGGCCGTAGGGGCCGACTCCTACGAGCAGTACTTC
CDR3: CASSLAVGADSYEQYF
size: .
J: TRBJ2-7
D: .
V: TRBV5-1

DNA: TGCGCCAGCAGCTTGGTCCCGGGGAGCAATCAGCCCCAGCATTTT
CDR3: CASSLVPGSNQPQHF
size: .
J: TRBJ1-5
D: .
V: TRBV5-1

DNA: TGTGCCAGCAGCTTGACCAGGGGGCTCTACGAGCAGTACTTC
CDR3: CASSLTRGLYEQYF
size: .
J: TRBJ2-7
D: TRBD1
V: TRBV5-6

DNA: TGTGCCAGCTCACCTGGACAGCCAGAACCTGGAAACACCATATATTTT
CDR3: CASSPGQPEPGNTIYF
size: once
J: TRBJ1-3
D: .
V: TRBV18

DNA: TGTGCCAGCAGTCCGAGCGGGGGGGCCGGAGAGCAGTTCTTC
CDR3: CASSPSGGAGEQFF
size: .
J: TRBJ2-1
D: TRBD2
V: TRBV6-1

DNA: TGTGCCAGCAGCCACCGGGACAGGGACTACGAGCAGTACTTC
CDR3: CASSHRDRDYEQYF
size: .
J: TRBJ2-7
D: TRBD1
V: TRBV11-3

DNA: TGTGCCATCAGTGAGCAGGGAACCCCCTACGAGCAGTACTTC
CDR3: CAISEQGTPYEQYF
size: .
J: TRBJ2-7
D: .
V: TRBV10-3

DNA: TGTGCCATCAGTGAGCCGCATGGGCGCGGGGACACCGGGGAGCTGTTTTTT
CDR3: CAISEPHGRGDTGELFF
size: .
J: TRBJ2-2
D: .
V: TRBV10-3

DNA: TGTGCCAGCAGCTCCGGTCGGCGGGAGGTCGAGCAGTACTTC
CDR3: CASSSGRREVEQYF
size: .
J: TRBJ2-7
D: TRBD2
V: TRBV13

DNA: TGTGCCAGCAGTTCACCAGGGACAGGATACAATGAGCAGTTCTTC
CDR3: CASSSPGTGYNEQFF
size: once
J: TRBJ2-1
D: TRBD1
V: TRBV28

DNA: TGTGCCACCAGCAGAACAAGGACAGGGACTGGCTACACCTTC
CDR3: CATSRTRTGTGYTF
size: .
J: TRBJ1-2
D: TRBD1
V: TRBV15

DNA: TGTGCCAGCAGCTTAGCGGGGCCCCTTGACAATGAGCAGTTCTTC
CDR3: CASSLAGPLDNEQFF
size: .
J: TRBJ2-1
D: .
V: TRBV11-1

DNA: TGTGCCTGGAGTCGTCCCTTTAGCACTGAAGCTTTCTTT
CDR3: CAWSRPFSTEAFF
size: .
J: TRBJ1-1
D: .
V: TRBV30

DNA: TGTGCCAGCAGCCGCTTGACAGGGGCTAATGAAAAACTGTTTTTT
CDR3: CASSRLTGANEKLFF
size: .
J: TRBJ1-4
D: TRBD1
V: TRBV28

DNA: TGTGCCTGGTCCAGGGGGCTTGGGGCCAACGTCCTGACTTTC
CDR3: CAWSRGLGANVLTF
size: .
J: TRBJ2-6
D: TRBD1
V: TRBV30

DNA: TGCAGCGTTGTCACCCGGGACAGGGTTGGATACGAGCAGTACTTC
CDR3: CSVVTRDRVGYEQYF
size: .
J: TRBJ2-7
D: TRBD1
V: TRBV29-1

DNA: TGTGCCATCAGTGAGTCGGGACTAGCGGGAGGGCCCGGCGATGAGCAGTTCTTC
CDR3: CAISESGLAGGPGDEQFF
size: once
J: TRBJ2-1
D: TRBD2
V: TRBV10-3

DNA: TGCGCCAGCAGCCAACAGGGGGCTGGCGATAATTCACCCCTCCACTTT
CDR3: CASSQQGAGDNSPLHF
size: .
J: TRBJ1-6
D: TRBD1
V: TRBV4-1

DNA: TGTGCCAGCAGCCCGAAGGGGGGGCCGAACACTGAAGCTTTCTTT
CDR3: CASSPKGGPNTEAFF
size: once
J: TRBJ1-1
D: .
V: TRBV9

DNA: TGTGCCAGCAGTTTCTCGGCCTACGAGCAGTACTTC
CDR3: CASSFSAYEQYF
size: .
J: TRBJ2-7
D: .
V: TRBV28

DNA: TGTGCCAGCAGCCAAGAATTAGCGGGGGGTGTTGAGCAGTTCTTC
CDR3: CASSQELAGGVEQFF
size: .
J: TRBJ2-1
D: TRBD2
V: TRBV4-2

DNA: TGTGCTAGTGGTACTCCTGAGGGGCCCCAGCATTTT
CDR3: CASGTPEGPQHF
size: .
J: TRBJ1-5
D: .
V: TRBV12-5

DNA: TGCAGCGTTGGGCAGGGCGAAGATGGCTACACCTTC
CDR3: CSVGQGEDGYTF
size: .
J: TRBJ1-2
D: .
V: TRBV29-1

DNA: TGTGCCAGCAGTGGTCTACCGAGGAGGGGCTTCGGCACTGAAGCTTTCTTT
CDR3: CASSGLPRRGFGTEAFF
size: few
J: TRBJ1-1
D: .
V: TRBV28

DNA: TGTGCTAGTGGTTTAGCTGAAAAACTGTTTTTT
CDR3: CASGLAEKLFF
size: .
J: TRBJ1-4
D: .
V: TRBV12-5

DNA: TGTGCCAGTAGTATGACAGGGGATCAGCCCCAGCATTTT
CDR3: CASSMTGDQPQHF
size: .
J: TRBJ1-5
D: TRBD1
V: TRBV19

DNA: TGTGCCAGCAGTTTCGCGTCCGGGGTTGAGCGGGGGGGCCGATGGGAGACCCAGTACTTC
CDR3: CASSFASGVERGGRWETQYF
size: .
J: TRBJ2-5
D: TRBD2
V: TRBV28

DNA: TGTGCTAGTGGCGAAAACACCCTTATCGGGTCCTACAATGAGCAGTTCTTC
CDR3: CASGENTLIGSYNEQFF
size: .
J: TRBJ2-1
D: .
V: TRBV12-5

DNA: TGTGCCAGGTGCGACGGGGGGGGCGCTGGAAACACCATATATTTT
CDR3: CARCDGGGAGNTIYF
size: many
J: TRBJ1-3
D: .
V: TRBV7-2

DNA: TGCGCCAGCAGCCGAGCGACAGAGACATCGAACACCGGGGAGCTGTTTTTT
CDR3: CASSRATETSNTGELFF
size: .
J: TRBJ2-2
D: .
V: TRBV4-1

DNA: TGTGCCAGCAGCTTAAGCGGGGGGCTCTACAATGAGCAGTTCTTC
CDR3: CASSLSGGLYNEQFF
size: .
J: TRBJ2-1
D: TRBD2
V: TRBV7-3

DNA: TGTGCCAGCAGCGTTACCCGAGACACCGGGGAGCTGTTTTTT
CDR3: CASSVTRDTGELFF
size: .
J: TRBJ2-2
D: .
V: TRBV7-9

DNA: TGTGCCAGCAGCGTGGGCCCGGACAAAAGCGAGCAGTTCTTC
CDR3: CASSVGPDKSEQFF
size: .
J: TRBJ2-1
D: .
V: TRBV9

DNA: TGTGCCTGGAGGCGACAGATTACAACAGTTGAAGCTTTCTTT
CDR3: CAWRRQITTVEAFF
size: few
J: TRBJ1-1
D: .
V: TRBV30

DNA: TGTGCCAGCAGTTCTATTACAGGGGGCGCGTCTTCCTACTACGAGCAGTACTTC
CDR3: CASSSITGGASSYYEQYF
size: .
J: TRBJ2-7
D: TRBD1
V: TRBV11-2

DNA: TGTGCCAGCAGTTGGCTAGCGGGAGGACCCTACAATGAGCAGTTCTTC
CDR3: CASSWLAGGPYNEQFF
size: .
J: TRBJ2-1
D: TRBD2
V: TRBV7-8